This T cell receptor beta chain is from a study of cytomegalovirus exposure and HLA in healthy donors. The study, taken as a whole, reports: In a later analysis, V- and J-gene trimming of beta chains associated with a DCLRE1C missense variant, replicated independently. Of the V segments, some could not be distinguished, including TRBV6-2 and TRBV6-3, and were excluded. CMV serostatus was the sole immune exposure data available. As a later analysis revealed, the rate of TCR association differed by HLA locus, with DRB1 most and HLA-C fewest.

Primers for the PCR totalled 60 Vbeta and 13 Jbeta. The assay was immunoSEQ multiplex PCR, and TCRdb's table has in-frame clones only and misses some. This sample yields fewer than 200,000 clones, of which roughly 85% are seen a single time; around 0.74% belongs to the top ten. A note on this clone: Its cognate antigen is unknown.

V was pared by 4 bases and J by 0 bases, with 7 bases between. This CDR3 is built from 14 residues. CDR1 and CDR2 from the germline V gene are MNHNS and SASEGT. The V and J genes are TRBV6-1 and TRBJ1-5; D perhaps matches TRBD1 (5 bases). Sequenced sample: PBMCs. The receptor was derived from a woman between 40 and 50 years old in good health and CMV-seronegative. CDR3 sequence (DNA): TGTGCCAGCAGTGTACAGGATAGCAATCAGCCCCAGCATTTT. This encodes CASSVQDSNQPQHF.